Listed here are 31 T cell receptor beta chains from one sample, sequenced in a study of tumor T cells in aggressive B-cell lymphoma. Method: immunoSEQ multiplex PCR; TCRdb's copy keeps in-frame clones and lacks some. The table has approximately 12,000 clones, about 88% seen once. What was sequenced was tumor tissue. The receptors shown here come from an adult with diffuse large B cell lymphoma.

The sample holds one count of this clone. This chain links TRBV29-1 with TRBJ2-1, with 13 bases fitting TRBD2. CDR3 length equals 17 residues. Germline CDR1 and CDR2: SQVTM and ANQGSEA. V dropped 0 bases and J dropped 6; count of bases not matched to a gene: 8. CDR3 coding DNA: TGCAGCGTTGAAGATCGGACTAGCGGGAGATTGCGCAATGAGCAGTTCTTC. This sequence encodes CSVEDRTSGRLRNEQFF.

V gene TRBV29-1 combines with J gene TRBJ2-2; a weak D match, TRBD2 (5 bases). The CDR3 is 14 residues long. V dropped 6 bases and J dropped 5 bases, with 16 bases sitting between them. Germline V CDR1 and CDR2: SQVTM, ANQGSEA. The CDR3 protein is CSVEAGSRTGELFF. The CDR3 DNA sequence: TGCAGCGTGGAGGCCGGTAGCAGGACCGGGGAGCTGTTTTTT.

The chain joins TRBV27 to TRBJ2-3, with 9 positions matching TRBD2. The CDR3 length is 13 residues. Germline values: CDR1 MNHEY, CDR2 SMNVEV (reference sequence). J gave up 4 bases and V 6 bases, and 2 bases lay outside the gene matches. CDR3 nucleotide sequence: TGTGCCAGCAGCTGGACTAGCGCAGATACGCAGTATTTT. It encodes CASSWTSADTQYF.

The chain is built from TRBV5-1 and TRBJ2-2; D perhaps matches TRBD2 (5 bases). From germline, CDR1 is SGHRS and CDR2 YFSETQ. With 1 base removed from V and 0 bases from J, the gap between germline ends came to 10 bases. The CDR3 has 16 residues. In DNA form, the CDR3 reads TGCGCCAGCAGCTTGCAAGGGAGCGCGAACACCGGGGAGCTGTTTTTT. Translated: CASSLQGSANTGELFF. The complete variable domain, with remaining parts taken from reference TRBV5-1 and TRBJ2-2, reads KAGVTQTPRYLIKTRGQQVTLSCSPISGHRSVSWYQQTPGQGLQFLFEYFSETQRNKGNFPGRFSGRQFSNSRSEMNVSTLELGDSALYLCASSLQGSANTGELFFGEGSRLTVL.

The chain has TRBV18 and TRBJ2-5; 13 bases align to TRBD2. This CDR3 is 18 amino acids long. The trim removed 4 bases at V and 5 bases at J, leaving 13 bases unmatched. Germline-derived CDR1 and CDR2 are KGHSH and LQKENI. The CDR3 nucleotides read TGTGCCAGCTCACGTACTTCCGGGACTAGCGGGAAGGGTGAGACCCAGTACTTC. As protein: CASSRTSGTSGKGETQYF.

The chain employs TRBV5-1 and TRBJ2-1, with TRBD2 identical over 9 bases. From germline, CDR1 is SGHRS and CDR2 YFSETQ. With 2 bases clipped from V and 5 bases from J, the junction kept 5 bases outside the gene matches. The CDR3 sequence is 15 residues long. DNA of the CDR3: TGCGCCAGCAGCTTACCAGCGGGAGGTAACAATGAGCAGTTCTTC. Its protein product is CASSLPAGGNNEQFF.

The chain uses TRBV6-5 and TRBJ2-3; D unclear. The CDR3 has 13 amino acids. CDR1 and CDR2 from the germline V gene are MNHEY and SVGAGI. V lost 6 bases, J lost 5 bases, and 12 bases lay in between. The CDR3 coding sequence is TGTGCCAGCAGAGCCCGACTTTTAGATACGCAGTATTTT. Protein: CASRARLLDTQYF.

The V gene is TRBV6-5, the J gene TRBJ2-7, with 12 bases matching TRBD2. Unmatched junction bases numbered 4, after V lost 5 bases and J lost 2 bases. Germline V CDR1 and CDR2: MNHEY, SVGAGI. This CDR3 is built from 15 residues. In DNA, the CDR3 is TGTGCCAGCAGTCAACTAGCGGGAGGTGCCTACGAGCAGTACTTC. Translating it yields CASSQLAGGAYEQYF.

The genes are TRBV5-4 and TRBJ1-3; D not resolved. This CDR3 has 17 residues. The germline V gene has CDR1 SGHNT and CDR2 YYREEE (reference sequence). The V gene lost 2 bases and the J gene lost 3 bases, with 18 bases spanning the gap. The CDR3 spells CASSFGRGSRGGNTIYF. The CDR3 nucleotides are TGTGCCAGCAGCTTCGGTCGTGGTTCCCGGGGTGGAAACACCATATATTTT.

The V and J genes are TRBV4-2 and TRBJ2-2, with a weak D call TRBD2 (5 bases). Trimming removed 0 bases from V and 6 bases from J, with 11 bases in between. Looked up from germline, CDR1 is LGHNA and CDR2 is YNFKEQ. The CDR3 length is 15 residues. This CDR3 is CASSQEARGSGELFF. For the CDR3, the DNA is TGTGCCAGCAGCCAAGAAGCCCGAGGGTCCGGGGAGCTGTTTTTT.

This clone was observed a handful of times. This chain uses TRBV10-2 with TRBJ2-5; 11 bases are shared with TRBD1. V lost 6 bases to trimming and J lost 5 bases; unmatched junction nucleotides: 8. CDR3 length equals 15 residues. Germline lookup yields CDR1 WSHSY and CDR2 SAAADI. The DNA of the CDR3 is TGCGCCAGCAGGAACGGACAGGGGGCAGGGGAGACCCAGTACTTC. Protein sequence: CASRNGQGAGETQYF.

The chain combines TRBV11-2 with TRBJ2-7; 8 bases are a match to TRBD2. The V and J ends lost 5 bases and 5 bases, in that order; junction bases with no gene match: 17. The CDR3 totals 17 residues. Germline V gene lookup returns CDR1 SGHAT and CDR2 FQNNGV. The CDR3 DNA follows: TGTGCCAGCAGCGAGACGGCCGGGGTAGCGGGATTCCACGAGCAGTACTTC. Translation gives CASSETAGVAGFHEQYF. Filled out from reference TRBV11-2 and TRBJ2-7, the complete variable domain reads EAGVAQSPRYKIIEKRQSVAFWCNPISGHATLYWYQQILGQGPKLLIQFQNNGVVDDSQLPKDRFSAERLKGVDSTLKIQPAKLEDSAVYLCASSETAGVAGFHEQYFGPGTRLTVT.

This chain connects TRBV6-1 to TRBJ1-2; 7 bases fit TRBD1. V trimming: 8 bases; J trimming: 3 bases; junction bases outside the gene matches: 3. The CDR3 consists of 12 residues. Germline V gene lookup returns CDR1 MNHNS and CDR2 SASEGT. CDR3 sequence (DNA): TGTGCCAGCCAGGGGGGTTACTATGGCTACACCTTC. Protein: CASQGGYYGYTF.

The chain recombines TRBV19 with TRBJ2-5; 10 bases line up with TRBD2. CDR3 length equals 16 residues. Germline lookup yields CDR1 LNHDA and CDR2 SQIVND (reference sequence). The J segment lost 4 bases and the V segment lost 4 bases, leaving 9 bases of the junction unmatched. The CDR3 spells CASSTAGGPGAETQYF. The DNA for the CDR3 is TGTGCCAGTAGTACAGCGGGAGGGCCTGGCGCAGAGACCCAGTACTTC.

J is TRBJ2-7 and V is TRBV2, with 9 bases identical to TRBD2. This CDR3 has 14 residues. CDR1 and CDR2 (germline): SNHLY, FYNNEI. The V gene end was trimmed by 8 bases and the J gene end by 7 bases; junction bases not matched to a gene: 12. CDR3: CASAIMAGGKEQYF. The CDR3 region has the DNA TGTGCCAGCGCTATAATGGCGGGAGGGAAGGAGCAGTACTTC. Complete variable domain (other parts from reference TRBV2 and TRBJ2-7): EPEVTQTPSHQVTQMGQEVILRCVPISNHLYFYWYRQILGQKVEFLVSFYNNEISEKSEIFDDQFSVERPDGSNFTLKIRSTKLEDSAMYFCASAIMAGGKEQYFGPGTRLTVT.

The gene calls are TRBV10-3 and TRBJ1-1; tentative D call: TRBD1 (6 bases). CDR1 and CDR2 (germline): ENHRY, SYGVKD. V was pared by 2 bases and J by 1 base, with 14 bases between. The CDR3 runs 16 residues. This chain's CDR3 is CAISEIGDTSNTEAFF. The CDR3 bases are TGTGCCATCAGTGAGATTGGGGACACATCGAACACTGAAGCTTTCTTT.

J is TRBJ2-5 and V is TRBV4-2; 7 positions agree with TRBD2. Germline V CDR1 and CDR2: LGHNA, YNFKEQ. This CDR3 is built from 12 residues. Trimming removed 5 bases from V and 9 bases from J; junction bases left unmatched: 6. The CDR3 protein is CASSNSAGAQYF. The CDR3 bases are TGTGCCAGCAGCAACTCCGCGGGGGCCCAGTACTTC.

This clone appeared a single time. The V and J genes are TRBV18 and TRBJ2-2; D ambiguous. This CDR3 spans 16 amino acids. V dropped 6 bases and J dropped 1 base, with 15 bases sitting between them. CDR1 KGHSH and CDR2 LQKENI come from the germline V gene. CDR3 protein: CASSSDLVGNTGELFF. As DNA, the CDR3 is TGTGCCAGCTCGTCTGACTTGGTTGGGAACACCGGGGAGCTGTTTTTT.

The chain is built from TRBV4-2 and TRBJ2-2, with TRBD2 matching over 11 bases. CDR1 LGHNA and CDR2 YNFKEQ come from the germline V gene. The CDR3 contains 16 residues. V was clipped by 1 base and J by 5 bases; unmatched bases: 3. CDR3: CASSQVLAGGTGELFF. The CDR3 nucleotides are TGTGCCAGCAGCCAAGTTCTAGCGGGAGGAACCGGGGAGCTGTTTTTT.

V usage is TRBV29-1 and J usage is TRBJ2-7, with D maybe TRBD2 (6 bases). The V and J ends lost 0 bases and 4 bases respectively, with 13 bases between them. CDR3 size: 14 residues. The germline CDR1 and CDR2 sequences are SQVTM and ANQGSEA. The CDR3 nucleotides are TGCAGCGTTGAAGACACGGGACTCCGGTACGAGCAGTACTTC. This encodes CSVEDTGLRYEQYF.

The chain is built from TRBV18 and TRBJ2-1; 8 nucleotides agree with TRBD2. Trimming took 3 bases from V and 7 from J; bases not matched to a gene: 2. The CDR3 has 13 residues. Germline-derived CDR1 and CDR2 are KGHSH and LQKENI. CDR3 coding DNA: TGTGCCAGCTCACCCGGACTAGCAAATGAGCAGTTCTTC. Protein sequence: CASSPGLANEQFF.

The J gene is TRBJ1-2, the V gene TRBV28; 12 bases are a match to TRBD1. Trimming cost V 7 bases and J 6 bases; bases outside gene matches: 6. Per the germline V gene, CDR1 is MDHEN and CDR2 is SYDVKM. The CDR3 extends over 14 amino acids. CDR3 nucleotide sequence: TGTGCCAGCAACGTGGGACAGGGGGCGAATGGCTACACCTTC. Translating gives CASNVGQGANGYTF.

This clone was detected a few times. CDR3 amino acids: CASSLSGTSGTYEQYF. In DNA form, the CDR3 reads TGTGCCAGCAGTTTATCGGGGACTAGCGGGACCTACGAGCAGTACTTC. V gene TRBV27 combines with J gene TRBJ2-7; 13 positions match TRBD2. The CDR3 loop spans 16 amino acids. Germline CDR1 and CDR2: MNHEY and SMNVEV (reference sequence). After removal of 0 bases from V and 2 bases from J, the junction contained 1 base not matched to a gene.

This chain connects TRBV28 to TRBJ1-1; D is unclear. Trimming shortened V by 6 bases and J by 4 bases, and 12 bases separated the two germline ends. CDR1 and CDR2 from the germline V gene are MDHEN and SYDVKM. The CDR3 has 13 amino acids. The CDR3 sequence: CASRPTSVTEAFF. The DNA for the CDR3 is TGTGCCAGCAGACCGACTTCTGTCACTGAAGCTTTCTTT.

In its sample, this clone was seen once. One junction end disagrees with the germline gene, perhaps due to a read error. Different DNA sequences within this sample yield the same CDR3. The rearrangement links TRBV4-2 to TRBJ2-7; tentative D call: TRBD2 (6 bases). Germline V lookup: CDR1 LGHNA, CDR2 YNFKEQ. The CDR3 totals 14 residues. The CDR3 protein is CASSQGGGSYEQYF. As DNA, the CDR3 is TGTGCCAGCAGCCAAGGGGGAGGATCCTACGAGCAATACTTC.

V usage is TRBV10-2 and J usage is TRBJ2-7; tentatively, D is TRBD1 (5 bases). Looked up from germline, CDR1 is WSHSY and CDR2 is SAAADI. The CDR3 contains 14 residues. The V end lost 5 bases, the J end lost 3 bases, and 14 bases lay between the germline ends. CDR3 protein: CASSSTVRNYEQYF. The CDR3 DNA is TGCGCCAGCAGTTCGACAGTAAGAAACTACGAGCAGTACTTC.

The chain has TRBV18 and TRBJ1-2; TRBD1 matches at 9 bases. Trimming removed 4 bases from V and 3 bases from J; junction bases left unmatched: 0. Germline CDR1 KGHSH, CDR2 LQKENI. The CDR3 length is 13 residues. The CDR3 sequence is CASSRDRDYGYTF. The CDR3 DNA reads TGTGCCAGCTCACGGGACAGGGACTATGGCTACACCTTC.

This chain joins TRBV6-6 and TRBJ2-6; perhaps TRBD2 as D (5 bases). This CDR3 is 16 amino acids long. Germline V gives CDR1 MNHNY, CDR2 SVGAGI (reference sequence). The V end lost 2 bases, the J end lost 2 bases, and 10 bases lay between the germline ends. Here the CDR3 reads CASSYRRGTGANVLTF. In DNA, the CDR3 is TGTGCCAGCAGTTACCGTCGGGGTACTGGGGCCAACGTCCTGACTTTC.

The chain uses TRBV10-3 and TRBJ2-3; 9 bases fit TRBD1. V dropped 5 bases and J dropped 2; count of bases not matched to a gene: 8. The CDR3 has 16 amino acids. Germline CDR1 and CDR2: ENHRY and SYGVKD. CDR3 sequence (DNA): TGTGCCATCAGTTCCAGACAGGGGGAGGTCACAGATACGCAGTATTTT. Its protein product is CAISSRQGEVTDTQYF.

In its sample, this clone was seen once. DNA of the CDR3: TGTGCCAGCAGTGAAGAGGGGACTAGGTACTACGAGCAGTACTTC. It yields the protein CASSEEGTRYYEQYF. The chain links TRBV2 to TRBJ2-7; 8 bases are a match to TRBD2. Germline-derived CDR1 and CDR2 are SNHLY and FYNNEI. The CDR3 has 15 residues. Trimming cost V 1 base and J 3 bases; bases outside gene matches: 5.

The chain joins TRBV5-1 to TRBJ2-3, with D possibly being TRBD2 (5 bases). Germline V gives CDR1 SGHRS, CDR2 YFSETQ. V was clipped by 2 bases and J by 6 bases, with 25 bases between them. The CDR3 sequence is 18 residues long. The CDR3 DNA reads TGCGCCAGCAGCTTCGCCGTCTTACCGGGATTAGGCCCCGATACGCAGTATTTT. This encodes CASSFAVLPGLGPDTQYF.